The 30 T cell receptor beta chains below were found in one sample sequenced in a study of T cells in Graves' hyperthyroidism and ophthalmopathy. Researchers took RNA transcripts and amplified the TCR beta CDR3 regions from them. Using the HTBI primer set, a first-round RT-PCR was run on the TCR CDR3. MiXCR, applied by TCRdb to the multiplex PCR reads, yields one record per CDR3 protein. The data show around 600,000 distinct CDR3 sequences, around 15% seen once. The sequencing input was blood. The origin of the receptors is a woman between 50 and 59 years old with Graves' ophthalmopathy.

This clonotype appeared once. This chain links TRBV6-1 with TRBJ2-5; D is possibly TRBD1 (5 bases). Trimming stripped 8 bases from V and 0 bases from J, with 13 bases between. Germline CDR1 MNHNS, CDR2 SASEGT. The CDR3 spans 14 residues. In DNA, the CDR3 is TGTGCCAGCCATTCAGGGCGATACCAAGAGACCCAGTACTTC. Residues: CASHSGRYQETQYF.

Of note for this clonotype: Germline is not matched at one junction end, which may reflect a read error. The V gene is TRBV7-7, the J gene TRBJ2-5; 12 bases are a match to TRBD2. In germline, CDR1 is SSHAT, CDR2 FNYEAQ (reference sequence). The CDR3 consists of 15 residues. The CDR3 DNA reads TGTGCTAGCAGCGGCGGACTAGCGGGACAAGAGACCCAGTACTTC. Protein: CASSGGLAGQETQYF.

This clonotype was recorded at least ten times. The chain combines TRBV28 with TRBJ2-7, with D unresolved. The V and J ends lost 1 base and 4 bases respectively, with 20 bases between them. This CDR3 has 17 amino acids. The germline V gene has CDR1 MDHEN and CDR2 SYDVKM. The CDR3 spells CASSLFTVSVLWYEQYF. CDR3 DNA sequence: TGTGCCAGCAGTTTATTTACCGTCAGTGTGCTCTGGTACGAGCAGTACTTC.

Only a few counts were recorded for this clonotype. The rearrangement joins TRBV7-9 to TRBJ1-2, with D maybe TRBD1 (6 bases). CDR3 length: 14 amino acids. From germline, CDR1 is SEHNR and CDR2 FQNEAQ (reference sequence). Deletions cut 4 bases from V and 8 bases from J, with 17 bases between. The CDR3, as DNA: TGTGCCAGCAGCTCCGCGGTAGGCAGGGGCGGCTACACCTTC. This codes for CASSSAVGRGGYTF.

This clonotype was counted ten times or more. This chain uses TRBV9 with TRBJ2-4, with a weak D call TRBD1 (6 bases). Germline CDR1 SGDLS, CDR2 YYNGEE. The length of the CDR3 is 17 residues. Trimming took off 4 bases at V and 1 base at J, with 18 bases between the two ends. CDR3 loop: CASSPRPTGSAKNIQYF. The CDR3 nucleotides are TGTGCCAGCAGCCCGAGACCTACAGGGTCCGCCAAAAACATTCAGTACTTC.

In its sample, this clonotype was seen many times. The CDR3 loop is CASSLRSGELFF. The CDR3 DNA follows: TGTGCCAGCAGCTTGAGGAGCGGGGAGCTGTTTTTT. The chain is built from TRBV11-3 and TRBJ2-2; D is uncertain. The CDR3 consists of 12 residues. CDR1 is SGHNT and CDR2 is YENEEA in the germline V gene. V shed 3 bases and J shed 7 bases, with 6 bases lying between them.

The sample holds many counts of this clonotype. The gene calls are TRBV12-3 or TRBV12-4 and TRBJ1-1; the D gene is possibly TRBD1 (5 bases). V was clipped by 4 bases and J by 0 bases, with 27 bases between them. CDR3 length: 20 residues. The CDR3 bases are TGTGCCAGCAGTTACAGGTTTTTTGGGGTAAGGGGTCGGTTGAACACTGAAGCTTTCTTT. It is translated as CASSYRFFGVRGRLNTEAFF.

The V call is TRBV2, the J call TRBJ1-2; 12 bases line up with TRBD1. Germline CDR1 is SNHLY and CDR2 is FYNNEI. Trimming removed 4 bases from V and 8 bases from J; junction bases left unmatched: 5. The CDR3 has 14 residues. CDR3 sequence: CASSGGQGAGGYTF. The CDR3 DNA reads as TGTGCCAGCAGTGGGGGACAGGGGGCAGGGGGCTACACCTTC.

This clonotype was counted only a few times. The chain joins TRBV24-1 to TRBJ2-1; 7 nucleotides line up with TRBD1. Per the germline V gene, CDR1 is KGHDR and CDR2 is SFDVKD. Trimming took 3 bases from V and 8 from J; bases not matched to a gene: 12. CDR3 length: 16 residues. DNA of the CDR3: TGTGCCACCAGTGATAGTGACAGGGTAATTACGTATGAGCAGTTCTTC. Its protein product is CATSDSDRVITYEQFF.

This clonotype was seen many times. The rearrangement links TRBV27 to TRBJ2-3; D is perhaps TRBD1 or TRBD2 (6 bases each). The V end was cut by 2 bases, the J end by 7 bases, with 19 bases between. The germline V gene has CDR1 MNHEY and CDR2 SMNVEV (reference sequence). The CDR3 consists of 16 residues. The CDR3 sequence: CASSLRGVRGNYTQYF. Here the CDR3 DNA reads TGTGCCAGCAGTTTAAGGGGGGTCAGGGGTAACTATACGCAGTATTTT.

This clonotype was seen repeatedly, ten times or more. The gene calls are TRBV30 and TRBJ2-3; no firm D call. From germline, CDR1 is GTSNPN and CDR2 SVGIG (reference sequence). Trimming stripped 2 bases from V and 4 bases from J, with 4 bases between. CDR3 length equals 11 residues. The CDR3 protein is CAWSRADTQYF. The CDR3 region has the DNA TGTGCCTGGAGTAGGGCAGATACGCAGTATTTT.

This clonotype was counted many times. The chain employs TRBV20-1 and TRBJ2-7; TRBD2 matches 9 bases. Unmatched junction bases numbered 9, after V lost 2 bases and J lost 7 bases. From germline, CDR1 is DFQATT and CDR2 SNEGSKA (reference sequence). There are 14 residues in the CDR3. This CDR3 reads CSARTTSGIWEQYF. The DNA of the CDR3 is TGCAGTGCTAGAACGACTAGCGGTATATGGGAGCAGTACTTC.

This clonotype appeared many times. V usage is TRBV2 and J usage is TRBJ1-5; TRBD1 matches 7 bases. The CDR3 totals 14 residues. The ends lost 6 bases at V and 9 bases at J; junction bases unmatched: 11. Germline CDR1 is SNHLY and CDR2 is FYNNEI. The CDR3 here is CASRSGQATGPQHF. DNA for the CDR3: TGTGCCAGCAGGAGCGGACAGGCGACTGGGCCCCAGCATTTT.

This clonotype was detected many times. This chain joins TRBV20-1 and TRBJ1-2; possibly TRBD1 for D (6 bases). CDR3 length equals 16 residues. The ends were cut back, 1 base at V and 3 bases at J, with 18 bases in the middle. The germline V gene encodes CDR1 DFQATT and CDR2 SNEGSKA (reference sequence). The CDR3 reads CSARAPRLGQHYGYTF. Here the CDR3 DNA reads TGCAGTGCTAGAGCTCCTAGACTTGGACAGCACTATGGCTACACCTTC.

This clonotype was counted at least ten times. The chain uses TRBV5-1 and TRBJ1-1; 7 positions match TRBD1. Germline trimming cut 4 bases from V and 7 bases from J; bases unmatched to any gene: 4. Germline CDR1 is SGHRS and CDR2 is YFSETQ. The CDR3 has 12 residues. CDR3 coding DNA: TGCGCCAGCAGCCTGGGACAGAGTGAAGCTTTCTTT. Translated: CASSLGQSEAFF.

This clonotype appeared many times. The chain is built from TRBV30 and TRBJ1-6; 7 nucleotides match TRBD1. CDR1 is GTSNPN, CDR2 SVGIG, per germline (reference sequence). The CDR3 is 14 residues long. Losses at the gene ends were 3 bases for V and 8 bases for J; bases not matched to a gene: 7. CDR3 DNA sequence: TGTGCCTGGAGCCTCACAACAGGGGATTCACCCCTCCACTTT. Protein product: CAWSLTTGDSPLHF.

There are many counts of this clonotype. The CDR3: CASSLSRQNTEAFF. CDR3 bases: TGTGCCAGCAGCCTCAGCAGACAGAACACTGAAGCTTTCTTT. The J gene is TRBJ1-1, the V gene TRBV28; D call uncertain. V was trimmed by 6 bases and J by 1 base, leaving 12 bases between them. CDR3 length: 14 residues. CDR1 is MDHEN and CDR2 is SYDVKM in the germline V gene.

This clonotype was counted ten times or more. This chain joins TRBV27 and TRBJ2-1; the D is unclear. Trimming pared 0 bases from V and 0 bases from J, leaving 9 bases between. This CDR3 spans 16 amino acids. The germline gives CDR1 MNHEY, CDR2 SMNVEV (reference sequence). The CDR3 here is CASSLSRVSSYNEQFF. In DNA, the CDR3 is TGTGCCAGCAGTTTATCCCGGGTCAGCTCCTACAATGAGCAGTTCTTC.

The chain employs TRBV28 and TRBJ2-3, with TRBD1 as a possible D gene (5 bases). The J call could be wrong; TRBJ1-5 is a better fit for the DNA end. This CDR3 has 15 residues. Germline assignment: CDR1 MDHEN and CDR2 SYDVKM. CDR3 in amino acids: CASSPLAGVTDTQHF. The CDR3 nucleotides read TGTGCCAGCAGCCCCCTAGCGGGAGTGACAGATACGCAGCATTTT.

This clonotype has only one observation. A much larger clone lies one base from this, so it may be a read error. The chain has TRBV5-8 and TRBJ1-1; no clear D. From germline, CDR1 is SGHTS and CDR2 YDEGEE. CDR3 length: 15 amino acids. Trimming took 0 bases from V and 6 from J, leaving 15 bases between them. The CDR3 DNA is TGTGCCAGCAGCTTGGATGGAGGGCGCATCGCTGAAGCTTTCTTT. Protein sequence: CASSLDGGRIAEAFF.

This chain joins TRBV19 and TRBJ1-1, with D hard to call. CDR1 and CDR2 (germline): LNHDA, SQIVND (reference sequence). The ends were cut back, 0 bases at V and 3 bases at J, with 14 bases in the middle. CDR3 length equals 16 residues. CDR3 in amino acids: CASSIDRTMGYTEAFF. CDR3 nucleotide sequence: TGTGCCAGTAGTATAGATCGTACAATGGGTTACACTGAAGCTTTCTTT. The full variable domain, its missing parts supplied by reference TRBV19 and TRBJ1-1, is DGGITQSPKYLFRKEGQNVTLSCEQNLNHDAMYWYRQDPGQGLRLIYYSQIVNDFQKGDIAEGYSVSREKKESFPLTVTSAQKNPTAFYLCASSIDRTMGYTEAFFGQGTRLTVV.

Only a few counts were recorded for this clonotype. The gene calls are TRBV20-1 and TRBJ2-7, with unresolved D. Germline-derived CDR1 and CDR2 are DFQATT and SNEGSKA (reference sequence). Deletions cut 6 bases from V and 1 base from J, with 10 bases between. The CDR3 has 12 amino acids. CDR3 protein: CSASLRSYEQYF. The CDR3 nucleotides read TGCAGTGCGAGTCTGAGGTCCTACGAGCAGTACTTC.

This clonotype was counted many times. The rearrangement uses TRBV5-1 and TRBJ2-3; D call uncertain. CDR1 SGHRS and CDR2 YFSETQ come from the germline V gene. Trimming pared 0 bases from V and 6 bases from J, leaving 11 bases between. This CDR3 is 14 amino acids long. CDR3: CASSLVPALDTQYF. The CDR3 DNA reads as TGCGCCAGCAGCTTGGTACCAGCGCTGGATACGCAGTATTTT.

This clonotype was recorded at least ten times. CDR3 DNA sequence: TGTGCTAGTGGTCCACCTCAAGGGCGACAAGAGACCCAGTACTTC. Its protein is CASGPPQGRQETQYF. The chain has TRBV12-5 and TRBJ2-5; unclear D gene. The CDR3 contains 15 residues. The germline V gene encodes CDR1 LGHNT and CDR2 FRNRAP. Trimming stripped 5 bases from V and 2 bases from J, with 15 bases between.

The chain links TRBV20-1 to TRBJ1-5; possible D gene TRBD1, 6 bases. The CDR3 sequence is 14 residues long. V was clipped by 7 bases and J by 0 bases, with 13 bases between them. Looked up from germline, CDR1 is DFQATT and CDR2 is SNEGSKA (reference sequence). The CDR3 protein is CSVLDSHSNQPQHF. The CDR3 nucleotides read TGCAGTGTACTGGACAGCCATAGCAATCAGCCCCAGCATTTT.

This clonotype was seen a few times. This chain links TRBV7-9 with TRBJ1-4, with 8 bases identical to TRBD1. From germline, CDR1 is SEHNR and CDR2 FQNEAQ (reference sequence). This CDR3 region has 15 residues. Trimming cost V 5 bases and J 6 bases; bases outside gene matches: 8. The CDR3 DNA sequence: TGTGCCAGCAGCCTAAGACAGGGGTTGTATGAAAAACTGTTTTTT. Translated: CASSLRQGLYEKLFF.

The V call is TRBV20-1, the J call TRBJ2-7; 12 bases are shared with TRBD2. Germline CDR1 is DFQATT and CDR2 is SNEGSKA (reference sequence). Trimming at V came to 6 bases and at J to 0 bases, leaving 12 bases not matched to a gene. CDR3 length equals 17 residues. The chain's CDR3 is CSAMGLAGSPPSYEQYF. The CDR3 DNA reads TGCAGTGCAATGGGACTAGCGGGTAGTCCTCCCTCCTACGAGCAGTACTTC.

The sample holds many counts of this clonotype. V is TRBV9 and J is TRBJ1-1, with 7 nucleotides matching TRBD1. Germline V gives CDR1 SGDLS, CDR2 YYNGEE. CDR3 length equals 14 residues. The junction had 1 base not matched to a gene; V was cut back by 0 bases and J by 2 bases. CDR3 nucleotide sequence: TGTGCCAGCAGCGTAGACAGGGGAAACACTGAAGCTTTCTTT. Protein: CASSVDRGNTEAFF.

The rearrangement joins TRBV7-9 to TRBJ2-1; D ambiguous. Germline CDR1 SEHNR, CDR2 FQNEAQ (reference sequence). There are 16 residues in the CDR3. Trimming removed 4 bases at V and 6 bases at J, with 19 bases between. The CDR3 reads CASSSPSSGGLNEQFF. In DNA, the CDR3 is TGTGCCAGCAGCTCCCCCTCTTCCGGTGGGCTCAATGAGCAGTTCTTC.

This chain connects TRBV27 to TRBJ2-7; 7 nucleotides align to TRBD1. The ends lost 2 bases at V and 2 bases at J; junction bases unmatched: 3. The CDR3 runs 14 residues. Germline loops: CDR1 MNHEY, CDR2 SMNVEV (reference sequence). CDR3 in DNA: TGTGCCAGCAGTTTAGGGACAGCTACCTACGAGCAGTACTTC. Its protein is CASSLGTATYEQYF.